These 21 T cell receptor beta chains share one sample of origin, sequenced in a study of T cells in Graves' hyperthyroidism and ophthalmopathy. RNA transcripts provided the source from which TCR beta CDR3 regions were amplified. The HTBI primer set served for first-round RT-PCR of the TCR CDR3. Using its own MiXCR run on the multiplex PCR reads, TCRdb lists one record per CDR3 protein. The sample includes more than 550,000 distinct CDR3 sequences, nearly 45% seen only once; the top ten take about 7.7%. The sequenced sample consisted of peripheral blood or thyroid tissue (not recorded which). These TCRs come from an adult man with Graves' disease, either hyperthyroidism or ophthalmopathy (not recorded which).

The V call is TRBV29-1, the J call TRBJ1-1, with D unresolved. Germline V lookup: CDR1 SQVTM, CDR2 ANQGSEA. The CDR3 is made up of 13 amino acids. The V end lost 8 bases, the J end lost 0 bases, and 13 bases lay between the germline ends. The CDR3 spells CSLVVSMNTEAFF. CDR3 coding DNA: TGCAGCTTAGTGGTGAGCATGAACACTGAAGCTTTCTTT. The full variable domain, in which reference TRBV29-1 and TRBJ1-1 provide the parts outside the CDR3, is SAVISQKPSRDICQRGTSLTIQCQVDSQVTMMFWYRQQPGQSLTLIATANQGSEATYESGFVIDKFPISRPNLTFSTLTVSNMSPEDSSIYLCSLVVSMNTEAFFGQGTRLTVV.

Only a few counts were recorded for this clonotype. The chain employs TRBV7-9 and TRBJ1-1; TRBD1 agrees at 7 bases. The germline gives CDR1 SEHNR, CDR2 FQNEAQ (reference sequence). Trimming removed 4 bases from V and 3 bases from J; junction bases left unmatched: 8. This CDR3 has 15 residues. The CDR3 sequence: CASSSAWDSYTEAFF. DNA of the CDR3: TGTGCCAGCAGCTCGGCTTGGGACAGCTACACTGAAGCTTTCTTT.

The chain combines TRBV7-8 with TRBJ2-7, with TRBD2 matching over 7 bases. Looked up from germline, CDR1 is SGHVS and CDR2 is FQNEAQ. CDR3 length: 15 residues. J lost 2 bases, V lost 5 bases, and 9 bases had no gene match. The CDR3 nucleotides read TGTGCCAGCAGCATCGGGTCAGGGACTACCTACGAGCAGTACTTC. Its protein product is CASSIGSGTTYEQYF.

Concerning this clonotype itself: Sequence at one end of the junction differs from germline and may be a read error. V and J are TRBV20-1 and TRBJ2-7; D gene uncertain. The CDR3 sequence is 14 residues long. Germline CDR1 reads DFQATT; CDR2 reads SNEGSKA (reference sequence). In DNA form, the CDR3 reads TGCAGTGTTAGAGATGTGAGTGCAGTCTACGAGCAGTACTTC. Encoded protein: CSVRDVSAVYEQYF.

The sample holds many counts of this clonotype. The chain is built from TRBV7-6 and TRBJ2-6; D is possibly TRBD1 (5 bases). The CDR3 length is 18 residues. Germline values: CDR1 SGHVS, CDR2 FNYEAQ. V was clipped by 2 bases and J by 0 bases, with 14 bases between them. CDR3: CASSLRIGVDSGANVLTF. The CDR3 coding sequence is TGTGCCAGCAGCTTACGGATAGGGGTCGACTCTGGGGCCAACGTCCTGACTTTC. Filled out from reference TRBV7-6 and TRBJ2-6, the complete variable domain reads GAGVSQSPRYKVTKRGQDVALRCDPISGHVSLYWYRQALGQGPEFLTYFNYEAQQDKSGLPNDRFSAERPEGSISTLTIQRTEQRDSAMYRCASSLRIGVDSGANVLTFGAGSRLTVL.

The chain is built from TRBV14 and TRBJ2-7; D is possibly TRBD1 (5 bases). Trimming shortened V by 0 bases and J by 4 bases, and 13 bases separated the two germline ends. Germline loops: CDR1 SGHDN, CDR2 FVKESK. This CDR3 region has 15 residues. The CDR3 is CASSQDLAGRYEQYF. The CDR3 DNA is TGTGCCAGCAGCCAAGATCTTGCAGGGCGATACGAGCAGTACTTC.

This clonotype was counted between two and nine times. This chain uses TRBV6-5 with TRBJ1-1; D is perhaps TRBD1 (6 bases). This CDR3 region has 15 residues. Per germline, CDR1 MNHEY and CDR2 SVGAGI. The V end was cut by 0 bases, the J end by 4 bases, with 12 bases between. The CDR3 sequence: CASSYSVSQGTEAFF. The CDR3 coding sequence is TGTGCCAGCAGTTACTCCGTATCACAGGGCACTGAAGCTTTCTTT.

In its sample, this clonotype was seen a few times. The rearrangement links TRBV7-3 to TRBJ1-5; unclear D gene. This CDR3 contains 13 residues. V gave up 8 bases and J gave up 5 bases, with 13 bases separating them. The germline V gene encodes CDR1 SGHTA and CDR2 FQGTGA. CDR3 protein: CASHDIEDQPQHF. DNA of the CDR3: TGTGCCAGCCATGACATCGAAGATCAGCCCCAGCATTTT.

Details on this clonotype: A junction end diverges from the germline sequence, so it may reflect a read error. The chain links TRBV19 to TRBJ2-2; tentatively, D is TRBD2 (6 bases). The CDR3 covers 14 residues. CDR1 is LNHDA, CDR2 SQIVND, per germline (reference sequence). The CDR3 nucleotides read TGTGCCAGTCTGGGCCTCACGGGCACCGGGGGGCTGTTTTTT. Amino acid sequence: CASLGLTGTGGLFF.

This clonotype appeared a few times. This chain uses TRBV7-9 with TRBJ1-1; TRBD1 matches at 9 bases. Trimming cost V 4 bases and J 3 bases; bases outside gene matches: 6. The germline V gene encodes CDR1 SEHNR and CDR2 FQNEAQ (reference sequence). The CDR3 has 15 residues. CDR3 in amino acids: CASSSPGQGHTEAFF. CDR3 DNA sequence: TGTGCCAGCAGCTCACCGGGACAGGGTCACACTGAAGCTTTCTTT.

This chain's CDR3 is CASSLSGVTGELFF. The CDR3 bases are TGTGCCAGCAGTTTATCGGGAGTCACCGGGGAGCTGTTTTTT. J is TRBJ2-2 and V is TRBV27; weak D call: TRBD2 (5 bases). Germline V gene data show CDR1 as MNHEY and CDR2 as SMNVEV (reference sequence). The CDR3 runs 14 residues. V dropped 0 bases and J dropped 4 bases, with 6 bases sitting between them.

This clonotype has a count of ten or more. The gene calls are TRBV25-1 and TRBJ1-6, with 8 bases fitting TRBD1. The CDR3 is 16 amino acids. The V segment lost 3 bases and the J segment 7 bases; nucleotides outside the gene matches: 8. CDR1 MGHDK and CDR2 SYGVNS come from the germline V gene. The CDR3 region is CASSDPGQGNNSPLHF. The CDR3 nucleotides read TGTGCCAGCAGTGACCCAGGACAGGGAAACAATTCACCCCTCCACTTT.

The chain uses TRBV11-1 and TRBJ1-6, with unresolved D. V was pared by 1 base and J by 5 bases, with 9 bases between. Germline assignment: CDR1 SGHAT and CDR2 FQDESV (reference sequence). The CDR3 runs to 15 residues. CDR3 protein: CASSLGSADNSPLHF. Here the CDR3 DNA reads TGTGCCAGCAGCTTAGGGTCGGCTGATAATTCACCCCTCCACTTT.

The chain links TRBV24-1 to TRBJ1-1, with D unclear. The V gene's germline CDR1 is KGHDR and CDR2 SFDVKD. V was cut by 4 bases and J by 4 bases, with 9 bases left in between. The CDR3 is made up of 13 amino acids. CDR3 region: CATSDGEGTEAFF. Written as DNA, the CDR3 is TGTGCCACCAGTGACGGAGAGGGCACTGAAGCTTTCTTT.

About this clonotype itself: A much larger clone differs from this one at a single base, so this may be a read error. The chain is built from TRBV12-3 or TRBV12-4 and TRBJ1-2, with 7 nucleotides matching TRBD1. Trimming took 6 bases from V and 7 from J; bases not matched to a gene: 5. CDR3 length equals 12 residues. This CDR3 reads CASSHGDSGYTF. The CDR3, as DNA: TGTGCCAGCAGCCATGGGGACAGTGGCTACACCTTC.

The chain carries TRBV19 and TRBJ1-2; D is perhaps TRBD1 (6 bases). The V end lost 4 bases, the J end lost 1 base, and 13 bases lay between the germline ends. The CDR3 totals 15 residues. CDR1 is LNHDA, CDR2 SQIVND, per germline (reference sequence). CDR3 sequence: CASSTHRARNYGYTF. For the CDR3, the DNA is TGTGCCAGTAGTACCCACAGGGCCCGTAACTATGGCTACACCTTC.

The CDR3 here is CSARDFSEQGGTGELFF. As DNA, the CDR3 is TGCAGTGCTAGAGATTTTTCCGAGCAGGGGGGGACCGGGGAGCTGTTTTTT. The rearrangement links TRBV20-1 to TRBJ2-2; D tentatively reads TRBD1 or TRBD2 (7 bases each). V lost 0 bases and J lost 5, with 19 bases in between. Germline CDR1 reads DFQATT; CDR2 reads SNEGSKA (reference sequence). There are 17 residues in the CDR3.

Note on this clonotype: A much larger clone is a single base away; this may be a read error. The V gene is TRBV11-2, the J gene TRBJ2-5; D is possibly TRBD1 or TRBD2 (5 bases each). The CDR3 has 13 amino acids. Per germline, CDR1 SGHAT and CDR2 FQNNGV. The CDR3 region has the DNA TGTGTCAGCAGCGCCGGGACCCAAGAGACCCAGTACTTC. Residues: CVSSAGTQETQYF.

This clonotype was counted a single time. This sequence joins TRBV10-3 and TRBJ1-5; perhaps TRBD1 as D (5 bases). The germline V gene encodes CDR1 ENHRY and CDR2 SYGVKD. The CDR3 contains 14 residues. V dropped 6 bases and J dropped 11 bases, with 20 bases sitting between them. In DNA, the CDR3 is TGTGCCATCAGGCAGGGAGCGCAATTAGAGACCCAGCATTTT. Translating it yields CAIRQGAQLETQHF.

The chain's CDR3 is CASSLVGDGYTIYF. CDR3 nucleotide sequence: TGTGCCAGCAGCTTAGTAGGGGATGGCTACACCATATATTTT. V and J are TRBV7-9 and TRBJ1-3, with D perhaps TRBD1 (5 bases). Between the trimmed V and J ends, which lost 1 base and 8 bases, there was a span of 12 bases. CDR1 is SEHNR, CDR2 FQNEAQ, per germline (reference sequence). CDR3 length equals 14 residues.

Points on this clonotype: Possible read error: a much larger clone is one base away. The chain links TRBV20-1 to TRBJ1-2; no clear D gene. Germline V gene data show CDR1 as DFQATT and CDR2 as SNEGSKA (reference sequence). Trimming cost V 6 bases and J 4 bases, with 12 bases left between them. The CDR3 has 12 residues. The CDR3 here is CSASREIYGYTF. The CDR3 region has the DNA TGCAGTGCCTCGAGGGAGATCTATGGCTACACCTTC.